The next 7 T cell receptor beta chains were all read from a single sample in a study of cytomegalovirus exposure and HLA in healthy donors. Use of 60 Vbeta and 13 Jbeta primers characterized the PCR. Measured with immunoSEQ multiplex PCR; TCRdb has only the in-frame clones, and not every one. The sample consists of 180,000 or so clones, 65% to 85% of them appearing once. Material for sequencing was PBMCs. These receptors all stem from a female donor in good health and CMV-seronegative.

J is TRBJ1-5 and V is TRBV15; tentative D call: TRBD1 (5 bases). Deletions cut 5 bases from V and 2 bases from J, with 7 bases between. Germline lookup yields CDR1 LNHNV and CDR2 YYDKDF (reference sequence). This CDR3 has 13 amino acids. This chain's CDR3 is CATSWGGNQPQHF. CDR3 DNA: TGTGCCACCAGCTGGGGGGGCAATCAGCCCCAGCATTTT.

This sequence joins TRBV7-9 and TRBJ2-2; 8 bases line up with TRBD1. The V gene's germline CDR1 is SEHNR and CDR2 FQNEAQ (reference sequence). CDR3 size: 16 residues. The junction had 9 bases not matched to a gene; V was cut back by 9 bases and J by 0 bases. This chain's CDR3 is CASIQKDRANTGELFF. In nucleotides, the CDR3 is TGTGCCAGTATCCAAAAGGACAGGGCGAACACCGGGGAGCTGTTTTTT.

The chain joins TRBV10-3 to TRBJ2-2; D remains ambiguous. In germline, CDR1 is ENHRY, CDR2 SYGVKD. CDR3 size: 20 residues. The ends were cut back, 8 bases at V and 6 bases at J, with 34 bases in the middle. The CDR3 loop reads CAIRLNIGRLRDGSAGELFF. Written as DNA, the CDR3 is TGTGCCATCCGGTTAAACATAGGAAGGCTCCGCGACGGGTCCGCCGGGGAGCTGTTTTTT.

This chain joins TRBV7-6 and TRBJ1-3, with D perhaps TRBD1 (6 bases). This CDR3 comprises 16 residues. V lost 8 bases, J lost 0 bases, and 17 bases lay in between. The V gene's germline CDR1 is SGHVS and CDR2 FNYEAQ. DNA of the CDR3: TGTGCCAGCTCGGGGGGAACAGGGCTCTCTGGAAACACCATATATTTT. Residues: CASSGGTGLSGNTIYF.

The CDR3 is CATSRAGALDTQYF. CDR3 sequence (DNA): TGTGCCACCAGCCGAGCGGGAGCTCTCGATACGCAGTATTTT. This sequence joins TRBV15 and TRBJ2-3, with TRBD2 identical over 8 bases. The V gene end was trimmed by 5 bases and the J gene end by 6 bases; junction bases not matched to a gene: 7. The CDR3 has 14 amino acids. Germline loops: CDR1 LNHNV, CDR2 YYDKDF (reference sequence).

This chain links TRBV5-4 with TRBJ2-7; D is unresolved. Trimming removed 3 bases at V and 7 bases at J, with 5 bases between. The V gene's germline CDR1 is SGHNT and CDR2 YYREEE (reference sequence). This CDR3 is built from 10 residues. The CDR3 DNA reads as TGTGCCAGCAGCTGTCGGGAGCAGTACTTC. Its protein product is CASSCREQYF.

The chain links TRBV4-1 to TRBJ1-1; no firm D call. Germline CDR1 reads MGHRA; CDR2 reads YSYEKL. V lost 3 bases and J 1 base, leaving 12 bases between the germline ends. This CDR3 spans 15 amino acids. In DNA, the CDR3 is TGCGCCAGCAGCCACCCCGTGCGGTCGAACACTGAAGCTTTCTTT. Encoded protein: CASSHPVRSNTEAFF.